Below are 15 T cell receptor beta chains sequenced from a single sample in a study of cytomegalovirus exposure and HLA in healthy donors. A multiplex PCR was run with 60 Vbeta primers and 13 Jbeta primers. Generated by immunoSEQ multiplex PCR, the TCRdb table keeps only in-frame clones and is missing some. The sample lists some 150,000 clones; approximately 80% were seen once. Sequenced material: PBMCs. All receptors derive from a male donor in good health and CMV-seronegative.

This chain connects TRBV19 to TRBJ1-2, with a weak D call TRBD1 (6 bases). The V and J ends lost 3 bases and 2 bases respectively, with 10 bases between them. CDR1 is LNHDA, CDR2 SQIVND, per germline (reference sequence). The CDR3 spans 14 residues. The CDR3 loop is CASSMRGTNYGYTF. The CDR3 DNA follows: TGTGCCAGTAGTATGAGGGGGACGAACTATGGCTACACCTTC.

This chain connects TRBV19 to TRBJ2-3; no firm D call. The CDR3 runs 14 residues. Germline-derived CDR1 and CDR2 are LNHDA and SQIVND (reference sequence). With 7 bases removed from V and 0 bases from J, the gap between germline ends came to 11 bases. CDR3 sequence reads: CASTLTGSTDTQYF. CDR3 bases: TGTGCCAGTACCCTGACTGGCAGCACAGATACGCAGTATTTT.

The chain links TRBV4-3 to TRBJ2-4, with a tentative D call TRBD1 (5 bases). V dropped 0 bases and J dropped 0 bases, with 12 bases sitting between them. The CDR3 is 17 amino acids. From germline, CDR1 is LGHNA and CDR2 YSLEER. CDR3 loop: CASSQEGTGVAKNIQYF. CDR3 nucleotides: TGCGCCAGCAGCCAAGAAGGAACAGGAGTAGCCAAAAACATTCAGTACTTC.

This CDR3 reads CASSFSGQGVLTYGYTF. The CDR3 nucleotides are TGTGCCAGCAGTTTTTCTGGACAGGGGGTCCTAACCTATGGCTACACCTTC. V usage is TRBV27 and J usage is TRBJ1-2; TRBD1 aligns across 10 bases. After removal of 3 bases from V and 4 bases from J, the junction contained 11 bases not matched to a gene. Germline CDR1 is MNHEY and CDR2 is SMNVEV (reference sequence). The CDR3 is made up of 17 amino acids.

This clone was detected a few times. The chain employs TRBV19 and TRBJ1-1; D may be TRBD1 (5 bases). V was pared by 3 bases and J by 5 bases, with 13 bases between. CDR3 length: 14 residues. From germline, CDR1 is LNHDA and CDR2 SQIVND (reference sequence). This CDR3 reads CASSMQGRGTEAFF. The CDR3 DNA follows: TGTGCCAGTAGTATGCAGGGCCGGGGGACTGAAGCTTTCTTT. Supplemented by reference TRBV19 and TRBJ1-1, the full variable domain reads DGGITQSPKYLFRKEGQNVTLSCEQNLNHDAMYWYRQDPGQGLRLIYYSQIVNDFQKGDIAEGYSVSREKKESFPLTVTSAQKNPTAFYLCASSMQGRGTEAFFGQGTRLTVV.

This clone showed up just once. J is TRBJ1-1 and V is TRBV5-8; D not resolved. Germline V lookup: CDR1 SGHTS, CDR2 YDEGEE. The CDR3 totals 12 residues. V was shortened by 2 bases and J by 5 bases, with 7 bases between the two germline ends. The CDR3 reads CASSFRGTEAFF. The CDR3 region has the DNA TGTGCCAGCAGCTTCCGAGGTACTGAAGCTTTCTTT.

The chain employs TRBV4-3 and TRBJ2-5; 14 nucleotides agree with TRBD2. V trimming: 1 base; J trimming: 9 bases; junction bases outside the gene matches: 1. The length of the CDR3 is 14 residues. The germline V gene has CDR1 LGHNA and CDR2 YSLEER. This chain's CDR3 is CASSQGTSGGPQYF. CDR3 bases: TGCGCCAGCAGCCAAGGGACTAGCGGGGGGCCCCAGTACTTC.

The genes are TRBV7-2 and TRBJ2-3, with 9 bases that match TRBD2. The CDR3 has 16 amino acids. Germline CDR1 is SGHTA and CDR2 is FQGNSA. V trimming: 5 bases; J trimming: 11 bases; junction bases outside the gene matches: 17. The CDR3 is CASSPPGLAGPIGQYF. CDR3 nucleotide sequence: TGTGCCAGCAGCCCGCCCGGGCTAGCGGGGCCAATCGGGCAGTATTTT.

This clone appeared a single time. This chain links TRBV7-9 with TRBJ1-6; TRBD1 is a possible D gene (5 bases). Trimming left V 5 bases short and J 5 bases short, with 7 bases between. The CDR3 extends over 13 amino acids. CDR1 and CDR2 from the germline V gene are SEHNR and FQNEAQ (reference sequence). The CDR3 sequence: CASSRGDNSPLHF. CDR3 in DNA: TGTGCCAGCAGCCGGGGGGATAATTCACCCCTCCACTTT.

The chain carries TRBV6-6 and TRBJ2-7; D may be TRBD1 (5 bases). Germline V CDR1 and CDR2: MNHNY, SVGAGI (reference sequence). Deletions cut 7 bases from V and 3 bases from J, with 13 bases between. There are 13 residues in the CDR3. CDR3 region: CASTLGASYEQYF. The CDR3 region has the DNA TGTGCCAGCACGTTAGGGGCCAGCTACGAGCAGTACTTC.

V and J are TRBV5-1 and TRBJ2-7; 9 positions agree with TRBD1. The CDR3 runs to 13 residues. Germline V gene data show CDR1 as SGHRS and CDR2 as YFSETQ. Trimming at V came to 4 bases and at J to 6 bases, leaving 5 bases not matched to a gene. The CDR3 sequence: CASSPDRGREQYF. As DNA, the CDR3 is TGCGCCAGCAGCCCGGACAGGGGACGCGAGCAGTACTTC.

The J gene is TRBJ1-2, the V gene TRBV4-3; 8 nucleotides line up with TRBD1. CDR1 is LGHNA and CDR2 is YSLEER in the germline V gene. V dropped 2 bases and J dropped 1; count of bases not matched to a gene: 15. This CDR3 has 19 amino acids. CDR3 DNA: TGCGCCAGCAGCCAACGTAGGGCCACTACAGGGGGAATTAACTATGGCTACACCTTC. Translating gives CASSQRRATTGGINYGYTF.

The rearrangement joins TRBV6-5 to TRBJ1-2; perhaps TRBD1 as D (5 bases). The ends were cut back, 2 bases at V and 8 bases at J, with 15 bases in the middle. The germline V gene encodes CDR1 MNHEY and CDR2 SVGAGI. CDR3 length: 14 residues. CDR3 region: CASSYGGSPGGYTF. DNA of the CDR3: TGTGCCAGCAGTTACGGCGGCAGCCCAGGGGGCTACACCTTC.

This clone was seen only once. This chain uses TRBV5-1 with TRBJ1-4, with 7 bases identical to TRBD1. J gave up 5 bases and V 5 bases, and 6 bases lay outside the gene matches. Per the germline V gene, CDR1 is SGHRS and CDR2 is YFSETQ. This CDR3 has 14 residues. The CDR3 region has the DNA TGCGCCAGCAGGGATGGGACAGCGAATGAAAAACTGTTTTTT. This encodes CASRDGTANEKLFF.

The V gene is TRBV10-3, the J gene TRBJ1-1, with 8 bases lining up with TRBD1. The germline gives CDR1 ENHRY, CDR2 SYGVKD. After removal of 6 bases from V and 12 bases from J, the junction contained 9 bases not matched to a gene. There are 12 residues in the CDR3. CDR3 amino acids: CAIRGQGGSPFF. CDR3 nucleotide sequence: TGTGCCATCAGAGGACAGGGCGGGAGCCCTTTCTTT.